This T cell receptor (beta chain) was recovered during a study of CD8+ T cells in alopecia areata. Note on this clone: The antigen is unknown.

Alopecia areata patients provided lesional scalp punch biopsies and peripheral blood. Sequencing templates came from extracted RNA that was reverse transcribed into cDNA. Here immunoSEQ multiplex PCR was the method, and the copy in TCRdb shows in-frame clones only, minus some. The sample lists about 120,000 clones, around 48% occurring once. V shed 8 bases and J 6 bases; nucleotides not matched to a gene: 3. Germline CDR1 and CDR2: MNHNY and SVGAGI (reference sequence). The CDR3 has 11 residues. Overall study results and limits: Against the mouse data, patients shared TCRs less clearly, possibly for HLA reasons. Alopecia totalis/universalis scalp especially showed more expanded CD8+ clones than normal scalp.

The rearrangement joins TRBV6-6 to TRBJ2-7; 8 bases agree with TRBD1. This TCR was sampled from a human donor with alopecia areata. The sample consisted of NKG2D-low CD8+ T cells sorted from blood. CDR3 bases: TGTGCCAGCGACAGGGGAGGCGAGCAGTACTTC. It codes for CASDRGGEQYF.